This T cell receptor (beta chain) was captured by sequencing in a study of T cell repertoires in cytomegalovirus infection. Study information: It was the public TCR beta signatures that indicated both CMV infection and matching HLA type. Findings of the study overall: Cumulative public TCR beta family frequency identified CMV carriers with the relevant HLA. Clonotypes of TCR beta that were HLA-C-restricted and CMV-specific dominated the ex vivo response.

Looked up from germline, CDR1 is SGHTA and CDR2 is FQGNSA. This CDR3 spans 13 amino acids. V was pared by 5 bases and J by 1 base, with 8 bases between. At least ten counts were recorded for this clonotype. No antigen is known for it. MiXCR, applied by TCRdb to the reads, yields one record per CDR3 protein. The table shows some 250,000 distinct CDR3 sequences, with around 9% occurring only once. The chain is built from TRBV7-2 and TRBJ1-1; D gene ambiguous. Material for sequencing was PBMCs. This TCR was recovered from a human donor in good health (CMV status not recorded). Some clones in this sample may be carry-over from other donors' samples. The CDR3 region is CASSRSRNTEAFF. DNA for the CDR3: TGTGCCAGCAGCCGGAGTAGGAACACTGAAGCTTTCTTT.